The following is a T cell receptor (beta chain) sequence with its context. This record belongs to a study of control samples from healthy donors and cancer patients. The CDR3 sequence is 16 residues long. The ends lost 5 bases at V and 2 bases at J; junction bases unmatched: 7. Germline lookup yields CDR1 MNHNY and CDR2 SVGAGI (reference sequence). Assay: immunoSEQ multiplex PCR; the TCRdb copy retains only in-frame clones and omits some. The data show 200,000 to 250,000 clones, around 94% seen once. The sequence came from a man in his fifties or sixties in good health. Sequences were obtained from blood. The rearrangement joins TRBV6-6 to TRBJ2-3, with 10 bases matching TRBD2. CDR3 sequence (DNA): TGTGCCAGCAGTCTATTAGCGGGGGGAACCACAGATACGCAGTATTTT. The encoded protein is CASSLLAGGTTDTQYF.